These 16 T cell receptor beta chains were all obtained from the same sample, sequenced in a study of long-term antiretroviral therapy in people with HIV (dated by TCRdb to the early 2020s). Sequencing of the TRB variable region was done with the immunoSEQ hsTCRB v3.0 assay at survey level resolution. Entries here come from immuneACCESS through TCRdb and include only in-frame sequences with V and J called. Some clones fail to appear in such tables; in the studies checked, an unresolved V gene covers under half of the shortfall, and the cause of the remainder is unknown. In this sample the table shows about 43,000 clones, roughly 86% of which occur a single time. The ten largest make up 5.1% of the sample. This sample comprised unsorted PBMCs, obtained 0.1 years before starting antiretroviral therapy. These receptor sequences come from a woman aged 45-59 years with HIV.

This clone was seen more than once but under ten times. This chain joins TRBV30 and TRBJ2-5; 10 bases are a match to TRBD1. The germline V gene encodes CDR1 GTSNPN and CDR2 SVGIG (reference sequence). The CDR3 contains 14 residues. With 5 bases clipped from V and 4 bases from J, the junction kept 7 bases outside the gene matches. In DNA, the CDR3 is TGTGCCTGGGCCGGGACAGGGGTAGGAGAGACCCAGTACTTC. This gives the protein CAWAGTGVGETQYF.

In nucleotides, the CDR3 is TGTGCCAGCAGCCAAGCCGGGGGAGACTATGGCTACACCTTC. It is translated as CASSQAGGDYGYTF. The rearrangement uses TRBV14 and TRBJ1-2; TRBD1 might be the D (5 bases). From germline, CDR1 is SGHDN and CDR2 FVKESK. The ends were cut back, 1 base at V and 3 bases at J, with 9 bases in the middle. The CDR3 consists of 14 residues.

This chain connects TRBV30 to TRBJ1-4; TRBD1 is a possible D gene (5 bases). Germline V gene lookup returns CDR1 GTSNPN and CDR2 SVGIG (reference sequence). The CDR3 is made up of 15 amino acids. Between the trimmed V and J ends, which lost 4 bases and 5 bases, there was a span of 17 bases. The DNA for the CDR3 is TGTGCCTGGATGTCAACGACAGAGAAAAATGAAAAACTGTTTTTT. Its translation: CAWMSTTEKNEKLFF.

The chain joins TRBV6-6 to TRBJ1-1; perhaps TRBD1 as D (5 bases). CDR1 and CDR2 from the germline V gene are MNHNY and SVGAGI (reference sequence). The germline V and J ends were trimmed by 5 bases and 4 bases, with 14 bases remaining between them. The CDR3 is 14 residues long. CDR3 sequence reads: CASSASRGSTEAFF. The CDR3, as DNA: TGTGCCAGCAGTGCGTCGCGGGGGAGCACTGAAGCTTTCTTT.

This clone was seen only once. The chain combines TRBV4-1 with TRBJ1-1; D ambiguous. Trimming pared 3 bases from V and 5 bases from J, leaving 10 bases between. CDR1 is MGHRA and CDR2 is YSYEKL in the germline V gene. CDR3 length equals 13 residues. The CDR3 is CASSHFVVTEAFF. The CDR3 coding sequence is TGCGCCAGCAGCCACTTTGTGGTAACTGAAGCTTTCTTT.

The chain uses TRBV7-9 and TRBJ2-3; 11 positions agree with TRBD2. V lost 7 bases and J lost 6; bases outside the gene matches: 3. Germline CDR1 SEHNR, CDR2 FQNEAQ (reference sequence). The CDR3 loop spans 13 amino acids. The DNA of the CDR3 is TGTGCCAGCAAATCTAGCGGGGGGGATACGCAGTATTTT. Translation: CASKSSGGDTQYF.

The gene calls are TRBV11-3 and TRBJ2-2, with D possibly TRBD1 on 6 matching bases. V was clipped by 1 base and J by 0 bases, with 6 bases between them. The CDR3 sequence is 15 residues long. CDR1 SGHNT and CDR2 YENEEA come from the germline V gene. The CDR3 here is CASSLGQANTGELFF. The CDR3, as DNA: TGTGCCAGCAGCTTAGGACAGGCGAACACCGGGGAGCTGTTTTTT.

V gene TRBV5-1 combines with J gene TRBJ2-2; tentatively, D is TRBD2 (5 bases). With 2 bases removed from V and 5 bases from J, the gap between germline ends came to 16 bases. Germline CDR1 is SGHRS and CDR2 is YFSETQ. The length of the CDR3 is 16 residues. CDR3 sequence (DNA): TGCGCCAGCAGCTTTTTGGGCAGTTCGGGGACCGGGGAGCTGTTTTTT. Protein: CASSFLGSSGTGELFF.

The V call is TRBV5-4, the J call TRBJ2-2, with TRBD2 identical over 13 bases. This CDR3 contains 20 residues. With V trimmed by 1 base and J by 3 bases, 12 bases remained unmatched. CDR1 is SGHNT, CDR2 YYREEE, per germline (reference sequence). The CDR3 DNA reads as TGTGCCAGCAGCTTGAGAGGACGAACTAGCGGGGGGGCCCACACCGGGGAGCTGTTTTTT. Translated, it gives CASSLRGRTSGGAHTGELFF.

This chain links TRBV30 with TRBJ2-7; D gene ambiguous. This CDR3 region has 12 residues. The germline gives CDR1 GTSNPN, CDR2 SVGIG (reference sequence). The germline V and J ends were trimmed by 0 bases and 2 bases, with 5 bases remaining between them. The CDR3 DNA follows: TGTGCCTGGAGTGTTGGTCCCTACGAGCAGTACTTC. It translates to CAWSVGPYEQYF.

This chain uses TRBV15 with TRBJ2-5, with 7 nucleotides matching TRBD1. The CDR3 consists of 16 residues. Per germline, CDR1 LNHNV and CDR2 YYDKDF (reference sequence). V shed 0 bases, J shed 5 bases, and the junction held 9 bases outside the gene matches. The CDR3 bases are TGTGCCACCAGCAGAGAAGGGGGACAGCGTGGGGAGACCCAGTACTTC. Its translation is CATSREGGQRGETQYF.

This chain links TRBV29-1 with TRBJ2-1, with unresolved D. The CDR3 runs 17 residues. Per the germline V gene, CDR1 is SQVTM and CDR2 is ANQGSEA. Trimming pared 3 bases from V and 0 bases from J, leaving 18 bases between. CDR3 sequence (DNA): TGCAGCGTTGATATCGCGTGGACCTGGAGCTCCTACAATGAGCAGTTCTTC. Protein product: CSVDIAWTWSSYNEQFF.

In its sample, this clone was seen a few times. The gene calls are TRBV4-1 and TRBJ1-4; TRBD1 might be the D (6 bases). Deletions cut 0 bases from V and 8 bases from J, with 16 bases between. This CDR3 is built from 16 residues. CDR1 is MGHRA and CDR2 is YSYEKL in the germline V gene. CDR3 in DNA: TGCGCCAGCAGCCAAGATCTAGGGCAGGGGCACGAAAAACTGTTTTTT. It yields the protein CASSQDLGQGHEKLFF.

This clone has only a few counts. The chain recombines TRBV7-9 with TRBJ2-7; no firm D call. This CDR3 is 13 amino acids long. V was shortened by 5 bases and J by 1 base, with 9 bases between the two germline ends. Germline V lookup: CDR1 SEHNR, CDR2 FQNEAQ (reference sequence). CDR3 bases: TGTGCCAGCAGCCCTGAGAATTCCTACGAGCAGTACTTC. It yields the protein CASSPENSYEQYF. The entire variable domain, with the rest obtained from reference TRBV7-9 and TRBJ2-7, is as follows: DTGVSQNPRHKITKRGQNVTFRCDPISEHNRLYWYRQTLGQGPEFLTYFQNEAQLEKSRLLSDRFSAERPKGSFSTLEIQRTEQGDSAMYLCASSPENSYEQYFGPGTRLTVT.

The genes are TRBV5-1 and TRBJ2-7; 9 bases map to TRBD1. Germline V CDR1 and CDR2: SGHRS, YFSETQ. V dropped 4 bases and J dropped 6; count of bases not matched to a gene: 8. The CDR3 contains 14 residues. The chain's CDR3 is CASSPRDRDGEQYF. CDR3 sequence (DNA): TGCGCCAGCAGCCCCCGGGACAGGGATGGCGAGCAGTACTTC.

The DNA of the CDR3 is TGTGCCAGCAGGGACGACAGCTCCTATAATTCACCCCTCCACTTT. It codes for CASRDDSSYNSPLHF. V gene TRBV2 combines with J gene TRBJ1-6, with D possibly TRBD1 on 5 matching bases. The V end lost 6 bases, the J end lost 0 bases, and 9 bases lay between the germline ends. This CDR3 contains 15 residues. Germline assignment: CDR1 SNHLY and CDR2 FYNNEI.